This record looks at one TCR beta chain sequence and its context. V was cut by 6 bases and J by 5 bases, with 15 bases left in between. Germline assignment: CDR1 SGHRS and CDR2 YFSETQ. The CDR3 runs to 13 residues. TCRdb used MiXCR to reprocess the 5' RACE reads, holding one entry per CDR3 protein. The sample includes 650,000 to 750,000 distinct CDR3 sequences, about 20% of them seen just once. This record belongs to a study of identical twins. Another study also made use of these data, one on T cells expressing NK-cell markers.

This sequence joins TRBV5-1 and TRBJ2-7; D unclear. This TCR was recovered from a young woman in good health. The sample was PBMCs. CDR3 DNA sequence: TGCGCCAGCAACTTCGGACCAGGCGACGAGCAGTACTTC. This gives the protein CASNFGPGDEQYF.